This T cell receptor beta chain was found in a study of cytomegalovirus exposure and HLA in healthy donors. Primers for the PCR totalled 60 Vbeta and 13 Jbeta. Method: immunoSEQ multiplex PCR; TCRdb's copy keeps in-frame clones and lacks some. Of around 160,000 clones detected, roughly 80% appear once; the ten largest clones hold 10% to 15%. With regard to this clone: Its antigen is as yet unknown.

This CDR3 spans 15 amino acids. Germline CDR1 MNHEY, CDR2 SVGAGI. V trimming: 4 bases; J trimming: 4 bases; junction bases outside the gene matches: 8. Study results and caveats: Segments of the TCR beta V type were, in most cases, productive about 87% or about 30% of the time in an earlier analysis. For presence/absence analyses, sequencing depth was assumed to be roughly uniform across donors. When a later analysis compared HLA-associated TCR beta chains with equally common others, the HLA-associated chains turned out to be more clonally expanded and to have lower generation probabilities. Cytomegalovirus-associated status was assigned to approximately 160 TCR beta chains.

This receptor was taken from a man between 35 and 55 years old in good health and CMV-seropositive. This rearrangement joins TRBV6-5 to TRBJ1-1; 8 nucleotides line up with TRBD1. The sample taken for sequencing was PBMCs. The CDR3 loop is CASSSQGAGGTEAFF. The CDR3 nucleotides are TGTGCCAGCAGTTCCCAGGGGGCGGGTGGCACTGAAGCTTTCTTT.